This TCR beta chain is drawn from a study of CD8+ T cells in alopecia areata. Looking at the study overall: The tofacitinib course ran for 6 to 18 months and was followed by 6 months off drug. The study, taken as a whole, reports: Sharing of TCR sequences between patients (possibly for HLA-related reasons) was less clear than in mice. Sequencing of scalp samples also captures resident alphabeta T cells of normal skin.

Peripheral blood samples and lesional scalp punch biopsies were obtained from alopecia areata patients. The CDR3 extends over 15 amino acids. Germline CDR1 reads MNHEY; CDR2 reads SMNVEV (reference sequence). J was trimmed by 0 bases and V by 8 bases; bases with no gene match: 7. This clone was counted only a few times. Its antigen is unknown. As the sequencing template, cDNA was produced by extracting RNA and reverse transcribing it. The repertoire was sequenced with immunoSEQ multiplex PCR; TCRdb's copy has only in-frame clones and lacks some. The sample includes approximately 150,000 clones, approximately 87% of them seen just once.

This clonotype originated in a human donor with alopecia areata. The sample consisted of CD8+ T cells sorted from blood, taken at week 0. V usage is TRBV27 and J usage is TRBJ2-1, with TRBD1 matching 7 bases. The CDR3: CASGDRVGSYNEQFF. CDR3 DNA sequence: TGTGCCAGCGGCGACAGGGTGGGCTCCTACAATGAGCAGTTCTTC.